This T cell receptor (beta chain) was recorded in a study of blood T cells in healthy people across ages. The junction had 8 bases not matched to a gene; V was cut back by 4 bases and J by 4 bases. This CDR3 has 15 amino acids. Germline lookup yields CDR1 LNHDA and CDR2 SQIVND (reference sequence). The authors ran a second PCR of 7 to 11 cycles using a sample-barcoded 5' primer and a J-beta primer mix. MiXCR, run by TCRdb on the 5' RACE reads, gives a single entry per CDR3 protein. Seen here are hundreds of thousands of distinct CDR3 sequences, 56% observed once, and the top ten hold roughly 25%. Sequencing used blood. This TCR was recovered from a man between 40 and 49 years old in good health. V usage is TRBV19 and J usage is TRBJ2-7; 9 positions agree with TRBD1. CDR3 sequence reads: CASSTQTGGGYEQYF. Written as DNA, the CDR3 is TGTGCCAGTAGTACTCAGACAGGGGGAGGATACGAGCAGTACTTC.